This T cell receptor beta chain came from a study of blood T cell repertoires in COVID-19. Study-wide context: Collection of acute and convalescent COVID-19 samples took place in the United States, Italy and Spain.

Per the original methods: Amplification of reference gene primers provided the estimated nucleated cell counts. The data were produced by immunoSEQ multiplex PCR, yet TCRdb's version contains in-frame clones alone and is incomplete. D and trimming come from the DNA, and the V and J calls and clone size come from that table. The sample has approximately 300,000 clones, around 89% seen once. The CDR3 is made up of 13 amino acids. Per germline, CDR1 MNHEY and CDR2 SVGAGI. The V end lost 5 bases, the J end lost 7 bases, and 11 bases lay between the germline ends. This rearrangement joins TRBV6-5 to TRBJ1-4, with a tentative D call TRBD1 (5 bases). The sample comprised peripheral blood. The TCR was taken from a middle-aged man with acute or convalescent COVID-19. In DNA form, the CDR3 reads TGTGCCAGCAGTCTTGCCGGGGGTGAAAAACTGTTTTTT. Protein product: CASSLAGGEKLFF.